This T cell receptor beta chain came from a study of blood T cell repertoires in COVID-19. Germline CDR1 SGHRS, CDR2 YFSETQ. Trimming removed 0 bases from V and 1 base from J, with 8 bases in between. The CDR3 covers 15 residues. The repertoire was sequenced with immunoSEQ multiplex PCR; TCRdb's copy has only in-frame clones and lacks some. In the table there are tens of thousands of clones, around 90% of which are singletons. The sequence came from a human donor in a cohort sampled during active COVID-19. The chain has TRBV5-1 and TRBJ1-5; possible D gene TRBD1, 6 bases. The sample consisted of peripheral blood. The DNA for the CDR3 is TGCGCCAGCAGCTTGGGACAGGAAAGCAATCAGCCCCAGCATTTT. It encodes CASSLGQESNQPQHF.